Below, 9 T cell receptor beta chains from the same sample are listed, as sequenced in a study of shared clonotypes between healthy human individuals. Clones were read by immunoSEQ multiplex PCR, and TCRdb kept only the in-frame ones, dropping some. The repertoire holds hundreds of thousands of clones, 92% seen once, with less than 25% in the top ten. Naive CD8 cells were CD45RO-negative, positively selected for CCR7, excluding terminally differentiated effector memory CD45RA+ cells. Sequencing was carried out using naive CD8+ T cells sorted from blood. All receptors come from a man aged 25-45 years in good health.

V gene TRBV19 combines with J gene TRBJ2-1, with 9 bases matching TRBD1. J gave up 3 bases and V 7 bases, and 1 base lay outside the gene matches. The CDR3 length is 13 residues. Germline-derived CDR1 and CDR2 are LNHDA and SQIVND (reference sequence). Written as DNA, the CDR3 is TGTGCCAGTACGGACAGGGGCTACAATGAGCAGTTCTTC. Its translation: CASTDRGYNEQFF.

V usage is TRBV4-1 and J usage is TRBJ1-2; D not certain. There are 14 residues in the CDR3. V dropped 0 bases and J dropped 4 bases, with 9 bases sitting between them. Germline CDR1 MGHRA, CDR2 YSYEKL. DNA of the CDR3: TGCGCCAGCAGCCAAGATATAACAGTCTATGGCTACACCTTC. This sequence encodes CASSQDITVYGYTF.

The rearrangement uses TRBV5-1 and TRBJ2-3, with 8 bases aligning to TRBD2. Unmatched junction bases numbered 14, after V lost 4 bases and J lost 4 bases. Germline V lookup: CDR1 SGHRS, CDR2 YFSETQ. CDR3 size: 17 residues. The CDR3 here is CASSVKNSGIDSDTQYF. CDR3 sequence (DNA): TGCGCCAGCAGCGTGAAAAATAGCGGGATTGACTCAGATACGCAGTATTTT.

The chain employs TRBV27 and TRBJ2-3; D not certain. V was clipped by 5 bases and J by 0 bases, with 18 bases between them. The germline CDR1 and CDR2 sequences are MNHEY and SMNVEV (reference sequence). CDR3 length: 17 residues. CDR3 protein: CASSPQATKPSTDTQYF. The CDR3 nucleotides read TGTGCCAGCAGTCCCCAGGCTACTAAACCTAGCACAGATACGCAGTATTTT.

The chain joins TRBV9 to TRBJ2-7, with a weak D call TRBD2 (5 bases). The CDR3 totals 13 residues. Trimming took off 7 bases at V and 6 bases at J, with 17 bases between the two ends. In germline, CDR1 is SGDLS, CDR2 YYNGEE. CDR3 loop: CASGSGNEGEQYF. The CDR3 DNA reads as TGTGCCAGCGGATCCGGGAACGAAGGCGAGCAGTACTTC.

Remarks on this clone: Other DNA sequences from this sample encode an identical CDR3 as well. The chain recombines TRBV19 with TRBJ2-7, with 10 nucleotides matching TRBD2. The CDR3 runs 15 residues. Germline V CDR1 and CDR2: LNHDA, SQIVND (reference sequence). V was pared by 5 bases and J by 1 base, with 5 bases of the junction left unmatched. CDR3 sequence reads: CASSFSGRGSYEQYF. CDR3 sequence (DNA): TGTGCCAGTAGTTTCAGCGGGAGGGGTTCCTACGAGCAGTACTTC.

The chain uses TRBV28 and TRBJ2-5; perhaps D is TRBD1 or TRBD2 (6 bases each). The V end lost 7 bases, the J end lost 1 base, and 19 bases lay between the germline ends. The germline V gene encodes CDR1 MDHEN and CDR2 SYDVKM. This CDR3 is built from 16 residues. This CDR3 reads CASTTWGAVPQETQYF. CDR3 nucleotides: TGTGCCAGCACCACGTGGGGGGCGGTCCCCCAAGAGACCCAGTACTTC.

CDR3 in DNA: TGTGCCAGCGATCCTAGCGGGATCCCCTACAATGAGCAGTTCTTC. Amino acid sequence: CASDPSGIPYNEQFF. The V and J genes are TRBV9 and TRBJ2-1, with TRBD2 matching over 9 bases. The CDR3 runs to 15 residues. Germline V CDR1 and CDR2: SGDLS, YYNGEE. V lost 7 bases to trimming and J lost 2 bases; unmatched junction nucleotides: 7.

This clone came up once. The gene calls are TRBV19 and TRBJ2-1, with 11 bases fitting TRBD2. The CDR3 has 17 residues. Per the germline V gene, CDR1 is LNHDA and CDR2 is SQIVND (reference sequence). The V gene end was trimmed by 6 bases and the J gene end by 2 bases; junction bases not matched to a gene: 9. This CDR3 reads CASRSTSGSLTYNEQFF. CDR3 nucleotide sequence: TGTGCCAGTAGATCCACTAGCGGGAGTCTCACCTACAATGAGCAGTTCTTC.